These T cell receptor beta chains were read from a single sample in a study of T cell responses to AZD1222 COVID-19 vaccine. Some clones are missing from TCRdb's copy, which holds only in-frame ones; the method was immunoSEQ multiplex PCR. The table records roughly 150,000 clones, around 87% of them present only once. The starting material was peripheral blood, obtained 28 days after the second AZD1222 dose. The source is an adult who received the AZD1222 COVID-19 vaccine. The CDR3 runs from the conserved cysteine through the conserved F or W. Each record gives: J gene, D gene, V gene, CDR3 protein. A D gene is named only where the DNA matches it firmly.

j_call: TRBJ1-6
d_call: TRBD1
v_call: TRBV3-1/TRBV3-2
cdr3_aa: CASSQLQQGNSPLHF

j_call: TRBJ2-7
d_call: TRBD1
v_call: TRBV6-5
cdr3_aa: CASSYDRGEQYF

j_call: TRBJ1-1
d_call: NA
v_call: TRBV19
cdr3_aa: CASMEIMNTEAFF

j_call: TRBJ2-7
d_call: TRBD2
v_call: TRBV19
cdr3_aa: CASSRLAGGSHEQYF

j_call: TRBJ1-5
d_call: TRBD1
v_call: TRBV19
cdr3_aa: CASSITGAQGQPQHF

j_call: TRBJ2-4
d_call: NA
v_call: TRBV28
cdr3_aa: CASSNTGTLAKNIQYF

j_call: TRBJ1-1
d_call: NA
v_call: TRBV6-2/TRBV6-3
cdr3_aa: CASSYRTVNTEAFF

j_call: TRBJ1-2
d_call: TRBD1
v_call: TRBV19
cdr3_aa: CASSIADRVNYGYTF

j_call: TRBJ2-1
d_call: TRBD2
v_call: TRBV5-1
cdr3_aa: CASSFQTSGSQFF

j_call: TRBJ1-5
d_call: NA
v_call: TRBV2
cdr3_aa: CASSTRQHQPQHF

j_call: TRBJ2-1
d_call: TRBD2
v_call: TRBV5-1
cdr3_aa: CASSLVASGTYNEQFF

j_call: TRBJ1-1
d_call: NA
v_call: TRBV19
cdr3_aa: CASIGTVTMNTEAFF

j_call: TRBJ1-5
d_call: NA
v_call: TRBV28
cdr3_aa: CASSSDQPQHF

j_call: TRBJ2-2
d_call: NA
v_call: TRBV6-5
cdr3_aa: CASSPGSAGELFF

j_call: TRBJ1-5
d_call: NA
v_call: TRBV24-1
cdr3_aa: CATSGWGNQPQHF

j_call: TRBJ2-2
d_call: TRBD1
v_call: TRBV3-1/TRBV3-2
cdr3_aa: CASSQARTGGDTGELFF

j_call: TRBJ2-1
d_call: NA
v_call: TRBV9
cdr3_aa: CASSSPQGWGEQFF

j_call: TRBJ1-5
d_call: NA
v_call: TRBV7-8
cdr3_aa: CASSQGIQPQHF

j_call: TRBJ2-7
d_call: TRBD1
v_call: TRBV28
cdr3_aa: CASSGSLGQGIEQYF

j_call: TRBJ2-1
d_call: TRBD2
v_call: TRBV14
cdr3_aa: CASSPSAGGGNEQFF

j_call: TRBJ1-5
d_call: NA
v_call: TRBV19
cdr3_aa: CASSISSGGTNNQPQHF

j_call: TRBJ2-7
d_call: NA
v_call: TRBV21-1
cdr3_aa: CASSRYEQYF

j_call: TRBJ2-7
d_call: NA
v_call: TRBV4-1
cdr3_aa: CASSPQGTPFLGEQYF

j_call: TRBJ1-5
d_call: NA
v_call: TRBV3-1/TRBV3-2
cdr3_aa: CASSQGPRENQPQHF